This TCR beta chain was sequenced during a study of cytotoxic CD8 clonotypes in ibrutinib-treated CLL. Study at large: Among responders, 24 were partial and 2 complete; after median approximately 70 months, approximately 15 stayed remitted and approximately 12 progressed. Once treatment had gone on for a median of around eleven months, range 6 to 36, response samples were drawn. Study-wide results and caveats: Baseline clonality was higher than in age-matched healthy donors and moved in step with circulating CD8+ T-cell counts.

A few counts support this clone. Its specificity is not known. The authors obtained around 2 micrograms of genomic DNA from cryopreserved PBMCs for TCR beta libraries. TCRdb's copy holds only in-frame clones and misses some; the assay was immunoSEQ multiplex PCR. This repertoire shows approximately 210,000 clones, roughly 72% found once; its top ten account for around 15%. The V gene's germline CDR1 is LNHDA and CDR2 SQIVND (reference sequence). This CDR3 has 13 residues. The V end lost 3 bases, the J end lost 6 bases, and 12 bases lay between the germline ends. The source of this sequence is a human donor with chronic lymphocytic leukemia. The sequences come from PBMCs, collected after 24 months of ibrutinib treatment. The chain has TRBV19 and TRBJ2-7; a weak D match, TRBD1 (5 bases). CDR3 DNA sequence: TGTGCCAGTAGTATTGGGGCCCTAACCGAGCAGTACTTC. Translating it yields CASSIGALTEQYF.